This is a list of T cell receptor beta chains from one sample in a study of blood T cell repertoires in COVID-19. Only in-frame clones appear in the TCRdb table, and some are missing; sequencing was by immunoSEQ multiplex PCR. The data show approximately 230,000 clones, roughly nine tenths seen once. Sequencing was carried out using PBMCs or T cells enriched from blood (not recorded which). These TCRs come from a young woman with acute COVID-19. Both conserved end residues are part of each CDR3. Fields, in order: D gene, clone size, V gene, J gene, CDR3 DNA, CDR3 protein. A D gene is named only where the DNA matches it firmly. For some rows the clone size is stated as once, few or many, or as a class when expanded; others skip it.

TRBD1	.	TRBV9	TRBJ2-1	TGTGCCAGCAGCGTAGCCGGACAGGGCCATGAGCAGTTCTTC	CASSVAGQGHEQFF
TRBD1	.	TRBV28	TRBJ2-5	TGTGCCAGCAACCCCATCGGGACAGGGAACCCGGGCCAAGAGACCCAGTACTTC	CASNPIGTGNPGQETQYF
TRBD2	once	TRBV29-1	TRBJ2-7	TGCAGCGTTGGAGGCGGGGGTGCGCCGGACGAGCAGTACTTC	CSVGGGGAPDEQYF
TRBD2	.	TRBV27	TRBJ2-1	TGTGCCAGCAGTTTATCGAGGACTAGCGGATACAATGAGCAGTTCTTC	CASSLSRTSGYNEQFF
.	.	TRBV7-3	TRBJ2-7	TGTGCCAGCAGCTTGACGGGGAGCTCCTACGAGCAGTACTTC	CASSLTGSSYEQYF
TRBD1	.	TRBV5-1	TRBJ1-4	TGCGCCAGCAGCTTGGGGGACAGGGGATCGGAACTGTTTTTT	CASSLGDRGSELFF
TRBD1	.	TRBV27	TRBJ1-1	TGTGCCAGCAGGCTGCGGGACAGGGGGCCTATGAACACTGAAGCTTTCTTT	CASRLRDRGPMNTEAFF
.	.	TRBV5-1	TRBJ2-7	TGCGCCAGCAGCTTGAATCAGAACTACGAGCAGTACTTC	CASSLNQNYEQYF
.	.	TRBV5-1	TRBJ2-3	TGCGCCAGCAGCTTGGGTCAAGCGTATCAAGATACGCAGTATTTT	CASSLGQAYQDTQYF
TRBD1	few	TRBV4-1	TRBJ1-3	TGCGCCAGCAGCCAAGTGACCATACAGGGGGGAGCTGGAAACACCATATATTTT	CASSQVTIQGGAGNTIYF
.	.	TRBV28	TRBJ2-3	TGTGCCAGCAGCACCCTTGCGCGGGATACGCAGTATTTT	CASSTLARDTQYF
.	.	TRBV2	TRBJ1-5	TGTGCCAGCAGAGGCGGCCACAATCAGCCCCAGCATTTT	CASRGGHNQPQHF
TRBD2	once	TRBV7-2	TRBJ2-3	TGTGCCAGCAGCGCGAAGGGACTAGCCGCCGCAGATACGCAGTATTTT	CASSAKGLAAADTQYF
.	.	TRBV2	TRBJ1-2	TGTGCCAGCAGTGATGGGCAGGGCAGATGGGCCACCTTC	CASSDGQGRWATF
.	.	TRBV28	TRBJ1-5	TGTGCCAGCAGTCTCACTGCTCAGCCCCAGCATTTT	CASSLTAQPQHF
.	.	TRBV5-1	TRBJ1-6	TGCGCCAGCAGCTTGGACAGTCAGGGATCACCCCTCCACTTT	CASSLDSQGSPLHF
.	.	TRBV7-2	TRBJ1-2	TGTGCCAGCAGCTTAGGACTGGGACTAAACTATGGCTACACCTTC	CASSLGLGLNYGYTF
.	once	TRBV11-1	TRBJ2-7	TGTGCCAGCAGCTTCTCCCCAGGATCAAGCTCCTACGAGCAGTACTTC	CASSFSPGSSSYEQYF
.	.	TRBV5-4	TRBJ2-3	TGTGCCAGCAGCTTGCCTTCGGGGGGCCTTTCAGATACGCAGTATTTT	CASSLPSGGLSDTQYF
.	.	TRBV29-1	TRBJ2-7	TGCAGCGTTGTAGTAGCAGCCGTAGGAGAGCAGTACTTC	CSVVVAAVGEQYF
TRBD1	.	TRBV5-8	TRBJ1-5	TGTGCCAGCACGCCCACAGGGGGCCACCAAGCGAATCAGCCCCAGCATTTT	CASTPTGGHQANQPQHF
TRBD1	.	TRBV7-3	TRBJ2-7	TGTGCCAGCAGCGCAGGGATTGGGACAGGGGCAAAAGAGCAGTACTTC	CASSAGIGTGAKEQYF
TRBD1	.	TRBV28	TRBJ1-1	TGTGCCAGCAGTTTCCTGGGGGGACAGACCCCTGAAGCTTTCTTT	CASSFLGGQTPEAFF
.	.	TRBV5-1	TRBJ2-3	TGCGCCAGCAGCTTGGGCCAAATAAGTTCTAGAGATACAGATACGCAGTATTTT	CASSLGQISSRDTDTQYF
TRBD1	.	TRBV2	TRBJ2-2	TGTGCCAGCAGGGGGACAGGGGGCACCGGGGAGCTGTTTTTT	CASRGTGGTGELFF
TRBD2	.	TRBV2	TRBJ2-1	TGTGCCAGCAGTGGAAACCCCTCGGCGGGAGATGGGGATGAGCAGTTCTTC	CASSGNPSAGDGDEQFF
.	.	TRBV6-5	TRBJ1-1	TGTGCCAGCAGTTACCAGGAAGGGGGAACTGAAGCTTTCTTT	CASSYQEGGTEAFF
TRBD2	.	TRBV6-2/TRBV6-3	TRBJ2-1	TGTGCCAGCAGTTATAGCGGGAGCTACAATGAGCAGTTCTTC	CASSYSGSYNEQFF
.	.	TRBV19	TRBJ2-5	TGTGCCAGTAGTATTAGACACTGGGTCCAAGAGACCCAGTACTTC	CASSIRHWVQETQYF
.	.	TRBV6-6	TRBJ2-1	TGTGCCAGCACCCTCACGGGGGTCTATGAGCAGTTCTTC	CASTLTGVYEQFF
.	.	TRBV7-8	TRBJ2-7	TGTGCCAGCAGCCGACCCCGAGACAATTCAAATTCCTACGAGCAGTACTTC	CASSRPRDNSNSYEQYF